The following is a T cell receptor (beta chain) sequence with its context. Germline CDR1 is SNHLY and CDR2 is FYNNEI. The CDR3 has 17 amino acids. Trimming removed 7 bases from V and 0 bases from J, with 16 bases in between. The table came from immunoSEQ multiplex PCR; TCRdb's copy has only in-frame clones and leaves some out. The table includes a few hundred thousand clones, around 97% detected once. The sample originates from a study of shared clonotypes between healthy human individuals. The chain recombines TRBV2 with TRBJ2-6; D call uncertain. This TCR was sampled from a woman in her thirties in good health. Sample: naive CD4+ T cells sorted from blood. The subset: CD45RA+ positively selected. The CDR3 region has the DNA TGTGCCAGCACCTCTGACATCGCGAGCTCTGGGGCCAACGTCCTGACTTTC. Translating gives CASTSDIASSGANVLTF.